The present entry profiles one T cell receptor beta chain with its context. This clonotype appeared many times. Its antigen is not yet known. Base quality data are lacking; no much larger clone is found one base away. The data belong to a study of T-cell reconstitution after alpha-beta-depleted transplantation in children (dated by TCRdb to 2015 to 2016). Study-level background: T-cell immune reconstitution after TCRalphabeta/CD19-depleted allogeneic hematopoietic cell transplantation in children was quantitatively tracked in the study by means of TCR repertoire profiling.

Per the publication, the treatment or condition label means: allogeneic hematopoietic cell transplantation with graft depleted of TCRalphabeta T cells and CD19 B cells. Transplant recipients were children who received TCRalphabeta/CD19-depleted allogeneic hematopoietic cell grafts. V is clipped by 7 bases and J by 2 bases, and the sequence between their germline boundaries is 12 bases long. From its cysteine to its phenylalanine, the CDR3 spans 14 amino acids. Just the 42-base CDR3 DNA is kept, in frame starting at base 1. The paper as a whole reports these results and caveats: The apparently early alphabetaT-cell count recovery about two months after transplant was reportedly dependent on only several hundred rapidly expanded clones derived from non-depleted graft cells. Over subsequent months, a decline in hyperexpanded clone frequencies was noted, and after one year, T-cell counts and TCRbeta diversity were mostly ascribed to newly produced T cells. In some patients, high TCRbeta diversity at day 60 was attributed to recipient T cells and intrathymic progenitors that had survived conditioning.

Library generation was performed with PCR. The reads were generated on an Illumina HiSeq 2500. To normalize quantification of the TCRbeta repertoire, the TCR libraries were built with molecular barcoding that relied on unique molecular identifiers. Through fastp at Q25 and MiXCR, TCRdb rebuilt clones from the public reads, retaining in-frame beta chains. Records with the same CDR3 protein are collapsed into one entry carrying the most frequent genes and DNA. The table for this sample lists 100,000 to 150,000 distinct CDR3 sequences; more than 20% of them were counted only once. Of the sample, roughly a tenth falls within the top ten clones.

Sequencing used PBMCs, mostly from graft donor cells, obtained 180 days after TCRalphabeta/CD19-depleted stem cell transplant. The rearrangement joined TRBV12-3 or TRBV12-4 to TRBJ2-1; the D gene cannot be resolved reliably. The sequence was obtained from a male patient between 2 and 9 years old who had a stem cell transplant for chronic granulomatous disease, so the T cells may come from the graft donor. The nucleotide sequence reads as follows: TGTGCCAGCAAGCTCAGGCAGACCTACAATGAGCAGTTCTTC. Translation gives CASKLRQTYNEQFF.